Presented here are 12 T cell receptor beta chains from one specimen sequenced in a study of T-cell reconstitution after alpha-beta-depleted transplantation in children. Unique molecular identifiers tagged the TCRbeta library. MiXCR, applied by TCRdb to the PCR reads, yields one record per CDR3 protein. The table has about 870,000 distinct CDR3 sequences, less than 20% seen once. The specimen was PBMCs, mostly from graft donor cells, collected 360 days after TCRalphabeta/CD19-depleted stem cell transplant. Receptors were obtained from a male patient younger than 18 who had a stem cell transplant for acute lymphoblastic leukemia, so the T cells may come from the graft donor.

The chain couples TRBV6-5 to TRBJ2-3; perhaps TRBD2 as D (7 bases). The V end was cut by 2 bases, the J end by 2 bases, with 14 bases between. The CDR3 runs 16 residues. Looked up from germline, CDR1 is MNHEY and CDR2 is SVGAGI. The CDR3 protein is CASSYRGRGDTDTQYF. CDR3 sequence (DNA): TGTGCCAGCAGTTACCGGGGGAGGGGGGACACAGATACGCAGTATTTT.

This clonotype has only a few counts. The J gene is TRBJ2-1, the V gene TRBV5-1, with D possibly being TRBD2 (5 bases). The CDR3 contains 15 residues. The V end was cut by 4 bases, the J end by 6 bases, with 17 bases between. Germline CDR1 reads SGHRS; CDR2 reads YFSETQ. CDR3 nucleotide sequence: TGCGCCAGCAGCCCCAGCGGAAGGTCCCCCAATGAGCAGTTCTTC. Encoded protein: CASSPSGRSPNEQFF.

V is TRBV2 and J is TRBJ2-3; TRBD1 is a possible D gene (5 bases). V was trimmed by 5 bases and J by 0 bases, leaving 21 bases between them. Germline loops: CDR1 SNHLY, CDR2 FYNNEI. This CDR3 has 18 residues. DNA of the CDR3: TGTGCCAGCAGTTTGGGGCCGAGGTGGGAATTAAGCACAGATACGCAGTATTTT. Protein product: CASSLGPRWELSTDTQYF.

This clonotype was counted ten times or more. The chain combines TRBV11-3 with TRBJ2-7, with D hard to call. V lost 5 bases, J lost 3 bases, and 8 bases lay in between. The CDR3 is made up of 12 amino acids. Germline assignment: CDR1 SGHNT and CDR2 YENEEA. The CDR3 loop is CASSRMGYEQYF. CDR3 nucleotides: TGTGCCAGCAGCCGGATGGGCTACGAGCAGTACTTC.

The genes are TRBV7-6 and TRBJ1-1, with D maybe TRBD1 (5 bases). Trimming pared 0 bases from V and 6 bases from J, leaving 14 bases between. The CDR3 contains 15 residues. Per the germline V gene, CDR1 is SGHVS and CDR2 is FNYEAQ. The CDR3 protein is CASSLAGVGFAEAFF. DNA for the CDR3: TGTGCCAGCAGCTTAGCGGGGGTGGGGTTCGCTGAAGCTTTCTTT.

The chain recombines TRBV27 with TRBJ2-1; D is undetermined. The V gene's germline CDR1 is MNHEY and CDR2 SMNVEV (reference sequence). With 6 bases removed from V and 9 bases from J, the gap between germline ends came to 12 bases. CDR3 length: 12 amino acids. CDR3 coding DNA: TGTGCCAGCAGCAAAGGTCGGCTTGAGCAGTTCTTC. It is translated as CASSKGRLEQFF.

In its sample, this clonotype was seen many times. This rearrangement joins TRBV20-1 to TRBJ2-1, with 13 bases identical to TRBD2. The V gene end was trimmed by 3 bases and the J gene end by 9 bases; junction bases not matched to a gene: 8. Per the germline V gene, CDR1 is DFQATT and CDR2 is SNEGSKA (reference sequence). This CDR3 region has 15 residues. CDR3 region: CSASGTSGTNGEQFF. The CDR3 coding sequence is TGCAGTGCTAGCGGGACTAGCGGGACTAACGGTGAGCAGTTCTTC.

The chain joins TRBV10-2 to TRBJ2-1, with 14 positions matching TRBD2. Germline-derived CDR1 and CDR2 are WSHSY and SAAADI. This CDR3 region has 17 residues. V lost 10 bases and J lost 8; bases outside the gene matches: 16. CDR3 coding DNA: TGCGCCACCTTCATGTGGGGGCGGGGACTAGCGGGAGATGAGCAGTTCTTC. Translated, it gives CATFMWGRGLAGDEQFF.

The DNA of the CDR3 is TGTGCCAGCAGCGAGGGAGTCTATGGCTACACCTTC. This encodes CASSEGVYGYTF. This sequence joins TRBV13 and TRBJ1-2; no clear D. The CDR3 has 12 amino acids. V lost 5 bases and J lost 4, with 8 bases in between. Germline V gene data show CDR1 as PRHDT and CDR2 as FYEKMQ (reference sequence).

The chain uses TRBV20-1 and TRBJ2-7, with 9 bases fitting TRBD2. V lost 0 bases, J lost 3 bases, and 9 bases stayed unmatched. Looked up from germline, CDR1 is DFQATT and CDR2 is SNEGSKA (reference sequence). The CDR3 length is 16 residues. The CDR3 region is CSARDRRLAALYEQYF. CDR3 sequence (DNA): TGCAGTGCTAGAGATCGGAGACTAGCGGCTCTCTACGAGCAGTACTTC.

The table lists this clonotype with many counts. The V call is TRBV5-1, the J call TRBJ2-5, with 7 positions matching TRBD2. Germline CDR1 is SGHRS and CDR2 is YFSETQ. Unmatched junction bases numbered 5, after V lost 5 bases and J lost 4 bases. The CDR3 totals 13 residues. CDR3 protein: CASSLSGRETQYF. DNA for the CDR3: TGCGCCAGCAGTCTTAGCGGGCGAGAGACCCAGTACTTC.

In its sample, this clonotype was seen a few times. The V and J genes are TRBV20-1 and TRBJ2-7, with TRBD2 matching 14 bases. From germline, CDR1 is DFQATT and CDR2 SNEGSKA (reference sequence). The trim removed 6 bases at V and 0 bases at J, leaving 4 bases unmatched. The CDR3 extends over 15 amino acids. As DNA, the CDR3 is TGCAGTGCGGACGGGACTAGCGGGAGCTCCTACGAGCAGTACTTC. Translation: CSADGTSGSSYEQYF.